The rows below give T cell receptor beta chains drawn from one sample of a study of beta chain features in type 1 diabetes. Method: immunoSEQ multiplex PCR; TCRdb's copy keeps in-frame clones and lacks some. The sample contains approximately 340,000 clones, more than 12% of which appear only once. The material sequenced was naive CD4+ T cells from blood. Every receptor here comes from a woman younger than 35 in good health. The CDR3 runs from the conserved cysteine through the conserved F or W. A D gene is named only where the DNA matches it firmly. Size is omitted from some rows. Given values are once, few, many or a class for expanded clones.

cdr3_nt: TGTGCCAGCTCATCGGCCCTCCCTAGCGCAGATACGCAGTATTTT
cdr3_aa: CASSSALPSADTQYF
d_call: NA
j_call: TRBJ2-3
v_call: TRBV18
clone_size: NA

cdr3_nt: TGTGCCAGCAGCGTTAGCGACCTTCCCACAGATACGCAGTATTTT
cdr3_aa: CASSVSDLPTDTQYF
d_call: NA
j_call: TRBJ2-3
v_call: TRBV9
clone_size: NA

cdr3_nt: TGTGCCAGCAGCGAATGGAGGGTGCCTTTGGCCAACGTCCTGACTTTC
cdr3_aa: CASSEWRVPLANVLTF
d_call: NA
j_call: TRBJ2-6
v_call: TRBV5-4
clone_size: NA

cdr3_nt: TGTGCCAGCAGCACAAATCAGCCCCAGCATTTT
cdr3_aa: CASSTNQPQHF
d_call: NA
j_call: TRBJ1-5
v_call: TRBV28
clone_size: few

cdr3_nt: TGCAGCGTTTCAAGCGGGACCGGGGAGCTGTTTTTT
cdr3_aa: CSVSSGTGELFF
d_call: NA
j_call: TRBJ2-2
v_call: TRBV29-1
clone_size: NA

cdr3_nt: TGTGCCAGCTTGCCAGAAACAGCCAAAAACATTCAGTACTTC
cdr3_aa: CASLPETAKNIQYF
d_call: NA
j_call: TRBJ2-4
v_call: TRBV28
clone_size: NA

cdr3_nt: TGTGCCAGCAGCCTTAGCGATCGGGCAGCAGCTTTCTTT
cdr3_aa: CASSLSDRAAAFF
d_call: NA
j_call: TRBJ1-1
v_call: TRBV7-2
clone_size: NA

cdr3_nt: TGTGCCAGCAGTTTAACCAGCGGGAGAAACATTCAGTACTTC
cdr3_aa: CASSLTSGRNIQYF
d_call: TRBD2
j_call: TRBJ2-4
v_call: TRBV27
clone_size: few

cdr3_nt: TGTGCCAGCAGTTTAACCGAGGGTCGGGGGTCCGAGCAGTACTTC
cdr3_aa: CASSLTEGRGSEQYF
d_call: NA
j_call: TRBJ2-7
v_call: TRBV28
clone_size: few

cdr3_nt: TGTGCCAGCTCACCCTCCCAGGCGGGCAATATGAACACTGAAGCTTTCTTT
cdr3_aa: CASSPSQAGNMNTEAFF
d_call: NA
j_call: TRBJ1-1
v_call: TRBV18
clone_size: NA

cdr3_nt: TGTGCCAGTAATCCGGGACTAGTAGCCACCGGGGAGCTGTTTTTT
cdr3_aa: CASNPGLVATGELFF
d_call: TRBD2
j_call: TRBJ2-2
v_call: TRBV19
clone_size: few

cdr3_nt: TGTGCCAGCAGCCAAGGCGGGGGAGCTGAAAAACTGTTTTTT
cdr3_aa: CASSQGGGAEKLFF
d_call: NA
j_call: TRBJ1-4
v_call: TRBV4-2
clone_size: few

cdr3_nt: TGCAGCGTTGAAGATCCCTACTCTGATGCTTTCTTT
cdr3_aa: CSVEDPYSDAFF
d_call: NA
j_call: TRBJ1-1
v_call: TRBV29-1
clone_size: few

cdr3_nt: TGTGCCAGCAGCTGTGGCAGGTGTCCTCAGCCCCAGCATTTT
cdr3_aa: CASSCGRCPQPQHF
d_call: NA
j_call: TRBJ1-5
v_call: TRBV7-4
clone_size: NA

cdr3_nt: TGTGCCAGCAGTACTTCCAAGAGCTCCTACAATGAGCAGTTCTTC
cdr3_aa: CASSTSKSSYNEQFF
d_call: NA
j_call: TRBJ2-1
v_call: TRBV6-5
clone_size: NA

cdr3_nt: TGCAGCCTCCTCCTACCTGGGACAGGGACGTATGGCTACACCTTC
cdr3_aa: CSLLLPGTGTYGYTF
d_call: TRBD1
j_call: TRBJ1-2
v_call: TRBV29-1
clone_size: NA

cdr3_nt: TGTGCCAGCACGTCTGCGGGAGGAGGAGAGACCCAGTACTTC
cdr3_aa: CASTSAGGGETQYF
d_call: TRBD2
j_call: TRBJ2-5
v_call: TRBV6-6
clone_size: NA

cdr3_nt: TGCGCCAGCAGCCGCAATCTAGGAGGGAGGTCCGCAGGCCATGAGCAGTTCTTC
cdr3_aa: CASSRNLGGRSAGHEQFF
d_call: NA
j_call: TRBJ2-1
v_call: TRBV4-1
clone_size: few

cdr3_nt: TGTGCCAGCAGCTTAAGTGGGAGGCCTCGGGGGGAGCTGTTTTTT
cdr3_aa: CASSLSGRPRGELFF
d_call: NA
j_call: TRBJ2-2
v_call: TRBV7-2
clone_size: few

cdr3_nt: TGTGCCTGGATTCGTAGGGAGAAGAATGAGCAGTTCTTC
cdr3_aa: CAWIRREKNEQFF
d_call: NA
j_call: TRBJ2-1
v_call: TRBV30
clone_size: few

cdr3_nt: TGTGCCAGCAGCGTAGGGGACAGGGTGAACACCATATATTTT
cdr3_aa: CASSVGDRVNTIYF
d_call: TRBD1
j_call: TRBJ1-3
v_call: TRBV9
clone_size: few

cdr3_nt: TGTGCCTGGAGTGCCTTAGCGGGAGTGAGCACAGATACGCAGTATTTT
cdr3_aa: CAWSALAGVSTDTQYF
d_call: TRBD2
j_call: TRBJ2-3
v_call: TRBV30
clone_size: NA